The clone carrying this TCR beta chain was counted a few times. Recipients received nonmyeloablative bone marrow transplants from related graft donors, with transient mixed chimerism. This table comes from immunoSEQ multiplex PCR, and its TCRdb copy is limited to in-frame clones, with some not included. Among over 70,000 clones listed, roughly 90% were seen once. This sample was taken from a study of Tregs in tolerant kidney transplant recipients. The V and J ends lost 5 bases and 2 bases respectively, with 19 bases between them. Germline V gene lookup returns CDR1 LNHDA and CDR2 SQIVND (reference sequence). This CDR3 region has 17 residues.

This chain uses TRBV19 with TRBJ1-3; D gene unclear. The receptor comes from a human patient who received a combined kidney and bone marrow transplant. A subset of T cells may come from the graft donor. The source was CD4+ T cells from blood (PBMCs), collected 24 months after the transplant. CDR3 DNA: TGTGCCAGTAGTTCGGGAGTCGGTTCCCTCACTGGAAACACCATATATTTT. As protein: CASSSGVGSLTGNTIYF.